These 15 T cell receptor beta chains came from one sample sequenced in a study of brain T cells in children with intractable seizures. Clones were read by immunoSEQ multiplex PCR, and TCRdb kept only the in-frame ones, dropping some. The data contain under 150,000 clones, 94% of them singletons. Here the sequenced sample was peripheral blood, taken at surgery. The receptors derive from a boy in the first two years of life with hemimegalencephaly and intractable seizures.

The chain recombines TRBV27 with TRBJ2-1; D unclear. This CDR3 spans 15 amino acids. Germline-derived CDR1 and CDR2 are MNHEY and SMNVEV (reference sequence). V lost 2 bases, J lost 0 bases, and 8 bases lay in between. The CDR3, as DNA: TGTGCCAGCAGTTTAAGAAGCCCCTCCTACAATGAGCAGTTCTTC. Encoded protein: CASSLRSPSYNEQFF.

V usage is TRBV5-1 and J usage is TRBJ2-1; D not certain. The CDR3 covers 15 residues. The germline V gene has CDR1 SGHRS and CDR2 YFSETQ. V lost 0 bases and J lost 4, with 11 bases in between. DNA for the CDR3: TGCGCCAGCAGCTTGGTGGTAGGGTCATACAATGAGCAGTTCTTC. Amino acids: CASSLVVGSYNEQFF.

The chain recombines TRBV28 with TRBJ2-7, with D possibly TRBD1 on 5 matching bases. The germline gives CDR1 MDHEN, CDR2 SYDVKM. The CDR3 sequence is 15 residues long. V gave up 3 bases and J gave up 11 bases, with 23 bases separating them. The CDR3, as DNA: TGTGCCAGCAGTTTTGACAGCTTTCCTGGTGGCGCGGAGTACTTC. It yields the protein CASSFDSFPGGAEYF.

J is TRBJ2-2 and V is TRBV4-3; TRBD2 matches 8 bases. CDR1 and CDR2 (germline): LGHNA, YSLEER. The V gene end was trimmed by 6 bases and the J gene end by 1 base; junction bases not matched to a gene: 10. The CDR3 covers 17 residues. The DNA of the CDR3 is TGCGCCAGCAGTCGGGGACGTAGCGGGGTGAACACCGGGGAGCTGTTTTTT. This translates into CASSRGRSGVNTGELFF.

This sequence joins TRBV7-9 and TRBJ1-1; a possible D gene is TRBD1 (5 bases). Deletions cut 5 bases from V and 3 bases from J, with 13 bases between. This CDR3 is 14 amino acids long. Germline V lookup: CDR1 SEHNR, CDR2 FQNEAQ (reference sequence). CDR3 sequence: CASSPFGGYTEAFF. CDR3 DNA sequence: TGTGCCAGCAGCCCCTTCGGGGGTTACACTGAAGCTTTCTTT.

The chain employs TRBV25-1 and TRBJ2-7; 9 nucleotides line up with TRBD1. The germline V gene has CDR1 MGHDK and CDR2 SYGVNS. V gave up 6 bases and J gave up 4 bases; unmatched junction bases: 10. The CDR3 has 15 residues. The DNA for the CDR3 is TGTGCCAGCAGAGGAATGGGGACAGGGAGTTACGAGCAGTACTTC. It translates to CASRGMGTGSYEQYF.

The J gene is TRBJ1-2, the V gene TRBV14, with a tentative D call TRBD1 (5 bases). The CDR3 runs to 15 residues. The V end was cut by 0 bases, the J end by 2 bases, with 10 bases between. Germline values: CDR1 SGHDN, CDR2 FVKESK. As DNA, the CDR3 is TGTGCCAGCAGCCAAGAGGCGGGGCAAAACTATGGCTACACCTTC. This codes for CASSQEAGQNYGYTF.

In this sample, this clone turned up once. The gene calls are TRBV5-1 and TRBJ2-1, with 9 positions matching TRBD2. CDR1 is SGHRS, CDR2 YFSETQ, per germline. V trimming: 4 bases; J trimming: 2 bases; junction bases outside the gene matches: 4. This CDR3 has 15 amino acids. In nucleotides, the CDR3 is TGCGCCAGCAGCGACGGGACTAGCCCCTACAATGAGCAGTTCTTC. As protein: CASSDGTSPYNEQFF.

This sequence joins TRBV4-2 and TRBJ2-1; 7 bases align to TRBD2. V trimming: 1 base; J trimming: 0 bases; junction bases outside the gene matches: 3. The CDR3 loop spans 16 amino acids. The germline gives CDR1 LGHNA, CDR2 YNFKEQ. CDR3 sequence reads: CASSQATSPSYNEQFF. Written as DNA, the CDR3 is TGTGCCAGCAGCCAAGCGACTAGCCCCTCCTACAATGAGCAGTTCTTC.

The chain employs TRBV19 and TRBJ2-7; D uncertain. The CDR3 spans 11 residues. Trimming removed 4 bases from V and 6 bases from J, with 7 bases in between. Germline assignment: CDR1 LNHDA and CDR2 SQIVND (reference sequence). The CDR3 is CASSKGGEQYF. The CDR3 nucleotides read TGTGCCAGTAGTAAGGGTGGCGAGCAGTACTTC.

This chain joins TRBV12-3 or TRBV12-4 and TRBJ1-2; TRBD1 agrees at 8 bases. Unmatched junction bases numbered 5, after V lost 5 bases and J lost 6 bases. This CDR3 contains 13 residues. The CDR3 nucleotides read TGTGCCAGCAGTCGGACAGGGAAGAATGGCTACACCTTC. Translating gives CASSRTGKNGYTF.

The chain joins TRBV10-3 to TRBJ1-3; D is unclear. This CDR3 region has 16 residues. Germline loops: CDR1 ENHRY, CDR2 SYGVKD. Trimming stripped 6 bases from V and 0 bases from J, with 15 bases between. The CDR3 DNA is TGTGCCATCAGAGTCCAACTCCGGCCCTCTGGAAACACCATATATTTT. Its translation is CAIRVQLRPSGNTIYF.

The rearrangement links TRBV7-2 to TRBJ1-2; D possibly corresponds to TRBD1 (6 bases). Germline V gene sequence: CDR1 SGHTA, CDR2 FQGNSA. The CDR3 loop spans 14 amino acids. V gave up 5 bases and J gave up 3 bases, with 13 bases separating them. The CDR3 coding sequence is TGTGCCAGCAGCCCCCGGCGGACAGACTATGGCTACACCTTC. Protein: CASSPRRTDYGYTF.

V and J are TRBV6-5 and TRBJ1-5, with D unclear. The V end was cut by 2 bases, the J end by 7 bases, with 15 bases between. The CDR3 length is 15 residues. Germline CDR1 is MNHEY and CDR2 is SVGAGI. CDR3 nucleotide sequence: TGTGCCAGCAGTTACCCGACACGGATGGGGCAGCCCCAGCATTTT. Protein sequence: CASSYPTRMGQPQHF.

The chain recombines TRBV10-3 with TRBJ1-2, with a possible D match to TRBD1 (6 bases). The CDR3 loop spans 17 amino acids. Germline V gene lookup returns CDR1 ENHRY and CDR2 SYGVKD. V shed 6 bases and J shed 4 bases, with 24 bases lying between them. CDR3 bases: TGTGCCATCAGCCCAGGACAGCAAAGGGGACTTGGCTATGGCTACACCTTC. Its protein is CAISPGQQRGLGYGYTF.